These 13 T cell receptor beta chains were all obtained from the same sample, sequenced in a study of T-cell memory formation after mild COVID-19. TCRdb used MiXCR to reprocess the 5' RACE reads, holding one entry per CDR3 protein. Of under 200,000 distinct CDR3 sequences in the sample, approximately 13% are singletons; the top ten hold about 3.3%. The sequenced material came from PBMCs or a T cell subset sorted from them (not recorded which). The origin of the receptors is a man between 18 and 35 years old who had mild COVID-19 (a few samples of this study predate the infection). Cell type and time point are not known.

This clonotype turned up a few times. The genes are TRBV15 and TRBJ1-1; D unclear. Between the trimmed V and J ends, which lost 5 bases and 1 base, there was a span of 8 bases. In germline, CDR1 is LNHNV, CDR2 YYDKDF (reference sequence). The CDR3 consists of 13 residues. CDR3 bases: TGTGCCACCAGCGACGGGCCGAACACTGAAGCTTTCTTT. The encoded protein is CATSDGPNTEAFF.

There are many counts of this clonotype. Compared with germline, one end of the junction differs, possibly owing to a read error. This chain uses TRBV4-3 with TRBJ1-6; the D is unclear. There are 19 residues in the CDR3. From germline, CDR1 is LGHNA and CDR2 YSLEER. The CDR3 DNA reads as TGCGCCAGCAGCCAAGATACCGCCTCCGGTGGGTCCTTTAATTCACCCCTCCACTTT. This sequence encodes CASSQDTASGGSFNSPLHF.

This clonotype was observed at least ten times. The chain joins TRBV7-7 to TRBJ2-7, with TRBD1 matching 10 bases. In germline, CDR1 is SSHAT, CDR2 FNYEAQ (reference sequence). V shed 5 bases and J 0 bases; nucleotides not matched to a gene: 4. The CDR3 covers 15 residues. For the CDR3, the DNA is TGTGCCAGCAGCCCTCGGACAGGGGGCTCCTACGAGCAGTACTTC. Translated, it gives CASSPRTGGSYEQYF.

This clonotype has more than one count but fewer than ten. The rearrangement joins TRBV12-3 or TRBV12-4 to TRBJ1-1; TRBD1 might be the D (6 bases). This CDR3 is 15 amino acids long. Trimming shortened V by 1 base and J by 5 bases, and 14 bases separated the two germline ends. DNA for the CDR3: TGTGCCAGCAGTTTAGACAGGGTCGGAATAACTGAAGCTTTCTTT. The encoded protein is CASSLDRVGITEAFF.

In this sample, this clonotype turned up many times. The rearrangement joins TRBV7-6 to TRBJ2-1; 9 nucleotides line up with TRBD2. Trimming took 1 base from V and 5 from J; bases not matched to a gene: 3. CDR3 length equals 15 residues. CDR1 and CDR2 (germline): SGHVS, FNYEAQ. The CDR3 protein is CASSLGLADNNEQFF. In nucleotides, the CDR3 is TGTGCCAGCAGCTTAGGACTAGCGGACAACAATGAGCAGTTCTTC.

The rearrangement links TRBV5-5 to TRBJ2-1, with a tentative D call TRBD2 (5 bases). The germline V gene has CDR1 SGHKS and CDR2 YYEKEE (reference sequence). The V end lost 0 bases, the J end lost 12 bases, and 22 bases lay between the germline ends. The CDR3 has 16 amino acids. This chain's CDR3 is CASSLVGRPPAGVQFF. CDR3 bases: TGTGCCAGCAGCTTGGTGGGCAGGCCCCCCGCGGGTGTGCAGTTCTTC.

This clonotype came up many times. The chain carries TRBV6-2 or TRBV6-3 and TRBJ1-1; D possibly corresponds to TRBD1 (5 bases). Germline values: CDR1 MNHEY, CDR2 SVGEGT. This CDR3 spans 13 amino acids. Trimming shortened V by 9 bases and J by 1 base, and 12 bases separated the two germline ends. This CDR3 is CASLQEPNTEAFF. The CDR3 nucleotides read TGTGCCAGTCTACAGGAGCCGAACACTGAAGCTTTCTTT.

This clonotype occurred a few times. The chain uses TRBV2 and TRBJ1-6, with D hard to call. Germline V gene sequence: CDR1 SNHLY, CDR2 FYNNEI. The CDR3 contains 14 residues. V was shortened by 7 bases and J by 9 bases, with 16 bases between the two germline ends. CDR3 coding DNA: TGTGCCAGCACCGCCGTCCCCGGCGGTTCACCCCTCCACTTT. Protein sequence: CASTAVPGGSPLHF.

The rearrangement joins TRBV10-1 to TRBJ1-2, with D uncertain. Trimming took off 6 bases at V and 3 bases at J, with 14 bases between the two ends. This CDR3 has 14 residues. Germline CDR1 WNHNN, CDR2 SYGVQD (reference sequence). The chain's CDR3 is CASSLDDTHYGYTF. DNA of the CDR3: TGCGCCAGCAGCCTCGATGACACCCACTATGGCTACACCTTC.

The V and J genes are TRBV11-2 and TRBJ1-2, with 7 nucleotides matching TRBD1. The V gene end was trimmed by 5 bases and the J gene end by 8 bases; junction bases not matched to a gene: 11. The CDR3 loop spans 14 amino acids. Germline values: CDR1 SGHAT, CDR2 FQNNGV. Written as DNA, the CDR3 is TGTGCCAGCAGCGCTTCCCCCTACAGGGGCGGCTACACCTTC. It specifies CASSASPYRGGYTF.

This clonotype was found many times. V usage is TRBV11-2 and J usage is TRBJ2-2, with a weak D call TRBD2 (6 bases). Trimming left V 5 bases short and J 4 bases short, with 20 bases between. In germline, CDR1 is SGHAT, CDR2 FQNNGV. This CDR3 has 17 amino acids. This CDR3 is CASSNLRGGPGTGELFF. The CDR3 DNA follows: TGTGCCAGCAGCAACTTGCGGGGAGGCCCGGGCACCGGGGAGCTGTTTTTT.

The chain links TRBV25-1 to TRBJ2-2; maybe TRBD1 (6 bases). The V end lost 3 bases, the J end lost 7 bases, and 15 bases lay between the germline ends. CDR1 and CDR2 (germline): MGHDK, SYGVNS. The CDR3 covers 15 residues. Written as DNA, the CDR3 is TGTGCCAGCAGTGACCCGGGATACAGGGTCGGGGAGCTGTTTTTT. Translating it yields CASSDPGYRVGELFF. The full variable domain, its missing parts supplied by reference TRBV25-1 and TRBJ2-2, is EADIYQTPRYLVIGTGKKITLECSQTMGHDKMYWYQQDPGMELHLIHYSYGVNSTEKGDLSSESTVSRIRTEHFPLTLESARPSHTSQYLCASSDPGYRVGELFFGEGSRLTVL.

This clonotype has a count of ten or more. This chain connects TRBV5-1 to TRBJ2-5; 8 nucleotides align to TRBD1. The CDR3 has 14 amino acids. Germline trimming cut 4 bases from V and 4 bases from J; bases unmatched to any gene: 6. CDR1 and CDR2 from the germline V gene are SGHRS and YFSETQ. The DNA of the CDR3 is TGCGCCAGCAGCCCCAGGACAGGGCGAGAGACCCAGTACTTC. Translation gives CASSPRTGRETQYF. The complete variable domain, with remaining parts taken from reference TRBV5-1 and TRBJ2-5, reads KAGVTQTPRYLIKTRGQQVTLSCSPISGHRSVSWYQQTPGQGLQFLFEYFSETQRNKGNFPGRFSGRQFSNSRSEMNVSTLELGDSALYLCASSPRTGRETQYFGPGTRLLVL.